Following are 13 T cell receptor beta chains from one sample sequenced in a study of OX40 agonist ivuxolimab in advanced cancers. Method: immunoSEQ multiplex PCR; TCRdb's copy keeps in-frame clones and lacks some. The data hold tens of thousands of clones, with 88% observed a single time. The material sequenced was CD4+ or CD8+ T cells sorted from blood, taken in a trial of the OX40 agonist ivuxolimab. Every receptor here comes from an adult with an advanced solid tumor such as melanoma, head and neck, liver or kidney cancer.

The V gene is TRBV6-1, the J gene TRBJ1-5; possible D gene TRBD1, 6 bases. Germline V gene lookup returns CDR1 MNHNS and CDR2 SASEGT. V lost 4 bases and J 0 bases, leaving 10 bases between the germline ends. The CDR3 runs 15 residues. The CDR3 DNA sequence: TGTGCCAGCAGTGCCGGACAGCATAGCAATCAGCCCCAGCATTTT. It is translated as CASSAGQHSNQPQHF.

CDR3 region: CASSPRDTYSYEQYF. CDR3 nucleotide sequence: TGTGCCAGCAGTCCCAGAGACACCTACTCCTACGAGCAGTACTTC. The chain uses TRBV28 and TRBJ2-7, with D unclear. V lost 5 bases and J 0 bases, leaving 14 bases between the germline ends. This CDR3 contains 15 residues. The germline gives CDR1 MDHEN, CDR2 SYDVKM.

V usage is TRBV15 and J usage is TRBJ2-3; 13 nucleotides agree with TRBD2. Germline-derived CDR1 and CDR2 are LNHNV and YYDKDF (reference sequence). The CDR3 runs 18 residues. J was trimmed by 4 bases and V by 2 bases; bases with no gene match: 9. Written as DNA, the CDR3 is TGTGCCACCAGCAGAAGGGTACTAGCGGGAGGGCCGCCAGATACGCAGTATTTT. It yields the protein CATSRRVLAGGPPDTQYF.

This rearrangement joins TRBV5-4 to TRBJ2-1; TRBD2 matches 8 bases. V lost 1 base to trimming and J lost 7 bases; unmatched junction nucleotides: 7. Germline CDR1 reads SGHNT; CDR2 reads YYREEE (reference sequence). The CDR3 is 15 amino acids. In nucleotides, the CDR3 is TGTGCCAGCAGCTTGATCGGGACTAGACCTAATGAGCAGTTCTTC. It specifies CASSLIGTRPNEQFF.

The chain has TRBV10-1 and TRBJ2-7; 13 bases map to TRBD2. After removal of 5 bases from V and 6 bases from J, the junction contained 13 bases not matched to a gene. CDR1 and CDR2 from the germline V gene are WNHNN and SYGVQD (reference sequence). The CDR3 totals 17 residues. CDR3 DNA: TGCGCCAGCAGTCTTGGACTAGCGGGGGTCCCCCGGTGCGAGCAGTACTTC. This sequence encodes CASSLGLAGVPRCEQYF.

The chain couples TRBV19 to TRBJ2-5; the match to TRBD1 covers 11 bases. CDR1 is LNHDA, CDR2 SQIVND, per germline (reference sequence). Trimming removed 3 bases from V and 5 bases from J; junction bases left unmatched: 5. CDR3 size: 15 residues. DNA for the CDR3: TGTGCCAGTAGTATTCCGGGACAGGGGGTGGAGACCCAGTACTTC. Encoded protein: CASSIPGQGVETQYF.

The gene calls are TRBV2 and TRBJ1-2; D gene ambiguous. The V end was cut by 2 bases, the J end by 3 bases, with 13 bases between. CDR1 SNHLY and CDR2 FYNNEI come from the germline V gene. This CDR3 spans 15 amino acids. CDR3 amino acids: CASSEILGRHYGYTF. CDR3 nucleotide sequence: TGTGCCAGCAGTGAAATTTTAGGCAGGCACTATGGCTACACCTTC.

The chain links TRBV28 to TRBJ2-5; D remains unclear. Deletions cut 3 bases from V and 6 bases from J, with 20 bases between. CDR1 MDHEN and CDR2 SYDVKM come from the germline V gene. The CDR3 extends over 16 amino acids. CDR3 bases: TGTGCCAGCAGTTTTGTAGCAGCCACCGCTAGGAAGACCCAGTACTTC. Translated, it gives CASSFVAATARKTQYF.

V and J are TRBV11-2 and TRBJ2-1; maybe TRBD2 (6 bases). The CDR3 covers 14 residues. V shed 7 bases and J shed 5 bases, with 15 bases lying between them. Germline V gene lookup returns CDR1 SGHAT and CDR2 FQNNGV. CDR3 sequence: CASNAGTLHNEQFF. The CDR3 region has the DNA TGTGCCAGCAATGCGGGGACTCTACACAATGAGCAGTTCTTC. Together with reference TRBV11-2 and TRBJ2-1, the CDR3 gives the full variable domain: EAGVAQSPRYKIIEKRQSVAFWCNPISGHATLYWYQQILGQGPKLLIQFQNNGVVDDSQLPKDRFSAERLKGVDSTLKIQPAKLEDSAVYLCASNAGTLHNEQFFGPGTRLTVL.

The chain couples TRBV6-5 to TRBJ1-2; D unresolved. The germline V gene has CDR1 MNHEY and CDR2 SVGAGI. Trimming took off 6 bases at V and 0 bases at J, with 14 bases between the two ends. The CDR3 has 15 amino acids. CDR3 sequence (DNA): TGTGCCAGCAGCCCCACGGACCTTCCTAACTATGGCTACACCTTC. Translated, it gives CASSPTDLPNYGYTF.

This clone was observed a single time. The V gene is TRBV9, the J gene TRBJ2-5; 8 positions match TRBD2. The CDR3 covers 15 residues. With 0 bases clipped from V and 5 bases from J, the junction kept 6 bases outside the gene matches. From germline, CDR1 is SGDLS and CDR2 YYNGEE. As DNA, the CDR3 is TGTGCCAGCAGCGTAGGCGCCAGCGGGAGTGAGACCCAGTACTTC. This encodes CASSVGASGSETQYF. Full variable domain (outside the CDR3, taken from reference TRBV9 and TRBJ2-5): DSGVTQTPKHLITATGQRVTLRCSPRSGDLSVYWYQQSLDQGLQFLIQYYNGEERAKGNILERFSAQQFPDLHSELNLSSLELGDSALYFCASSVGASGSETQYFGPGTRLLVL.

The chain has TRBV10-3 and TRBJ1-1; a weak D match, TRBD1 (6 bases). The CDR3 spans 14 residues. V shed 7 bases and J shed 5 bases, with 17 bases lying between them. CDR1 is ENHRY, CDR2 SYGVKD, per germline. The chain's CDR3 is CAITTGVGGTEAFF. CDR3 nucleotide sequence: TGTGCCATCACAACTGGGGTAGGGGGGACTGAAGCTTTCTTT.

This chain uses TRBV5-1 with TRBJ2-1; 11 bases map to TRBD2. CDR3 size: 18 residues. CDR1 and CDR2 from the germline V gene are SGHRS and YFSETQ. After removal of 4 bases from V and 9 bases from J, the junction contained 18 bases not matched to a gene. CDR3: CASSAGLAGTRGYGEQFF. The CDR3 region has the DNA TGCGCCAGCAGCGCCGGACTAGCGGGCACGCGGGGTTATGGTGAGCAGTTCTTC.